These 23 T cell receptor beta chains originate from one sample sequenced in a study of blood T cell repertoires in COVID-19. Generated by immunoSEQ multiplex PCR, the TCRdb table keeps only in-frame clones and is missing some. The sample yields about 260,000 clones, roughly 84% seen once. Sequenced material: peripheral blood. These receptor sequences come from a man aged 55 to 69 with acute or convalescent COVID-19.

The rearrangement joins TRBV4-2 to TRBJ2-3, with D perhaps matching TRBD2 (7 bases). Trimming removed 3 bases from V and 2 bases from J, with 12 bases in between. This CDR3 spans 15 amino acids. Germline V CDR1 and CDR2: LGHNA, YNFKEQ. The CDR3 DNA reads TGTGCCAGCAGCCACGCGGGGGCGAACACAGATACGCAGTATTTT. Translated, it gives CASSHAGANTDTQYF.

This clone was picked up a small number of times. This rearrangement joins TRBV18 to TRBJ1-6; 8 bases match TRBD1. With V trimmed by 2 bases and J by 12 bases, 9 bases remained unmatched. The CDR3 is 15 amino acids. The germline V gene has CDR1 KGHSH and CDR2 LQKENI. CDR3 bases: TGTGCCAGCTCACCAGTAGCAGGGGGCGGGAAACCCCTCCACTTT. Amino acid sequence: CASSPVAGGGKPLHF.

The chain has TRBV6-4 and TRBJ2-1, with 8 positions matching TRBD2. Germline loops: CDR1 MRHNA, CDR2 SNTAGT. The length of the CDR3 is 16 residues. V trimming: 3 bases; J trimming: 0 bases; junction bases outside the gene matches: 4. Written as DNA, the CDR3 is TGTGCCAGCAGTGAAGCGGGGGAAAGCTCCTACAATGAGCAGTTCTTC. Its protein product is CASSEAGESSYNEQFF.

J is TRBJ2-2 and V is TRBV19, with TRBD2 identical over 12 bases. CDR1 and CDR2 (germline): LNHDA, SQIVND (reference sequence). J was trimmed by 3 bases and V by 4 bases; bases with no gene match: 12. The CDR3 has 19 residues. The CDR3 spells CASSKRLAGAVADTGELFF. Here the CDR3 DNA reads TGTGCCAGTAGTAAAAGACTAGCGGGAGCGGTGGCGGACACCGGGGAGCTGTTTTTT. Drawing the rest from reference TRBV19 and TRBJ2-2, the complete variable domain is DGGITQSPKYLFRKEGQNVTLSCEQNLNHDAMYWYRQDPGQGLRLIYYSQIVNDFQKGDIAEGYSVSREKKESFPLTVTSAQKNPTAFYLCASSKRLAGAVADTGELFFGEGSRLTVL.

The gene calls are TRBV4-1 and TRBJ2-7; D is perhaps TRBD2 (5 bases). CDR1 and CDR2 from the germline V gene are MGHRA and YSYEKL. Trimming left V 0 bases short and J 1 base short, with 13 bases between. CDR3 length: 16 residues. This CDR3 reads CASSQDLEGGSYEQYF. The CDR3 DNA reads as TGCGCCAGCAGCCAAGATCTTGAGGGCGGTTCCTACGAGCAGTACTTC.

V and J are TRBV7-2 and TRBJ2-7; a weak D match, TRBD2 (6 bases). Trimming removed 0 bases from V and 0 bases from J, with 12 bases in between. The CDR3 totals 16 residues. Germline-derived CDR1 and CDR2 are SGHTA and FQGNSA. CDR3 sequence (DNA): TGTGCCAGCAGCTTAGCAGCGGGCCGGAGCTCCTACGAGCAGTACTTC. It encodes CASSLAAGRSSYEQYF.

Written as DNA, the CDR3 is TGTGCCAGCAGATCCCTGTCCTTAGCGGGAGTGGTTGATGAGCAGTTCTTC. Translated, it gives CASRSLSLAGVVDEQFF. The chain has TRBV6-4 and TRBJ2-1, with 9 bases fitting TRBD2. The CDR3 covers 17 residues. The V segment lost 6 bases and the J segment 8 bases; nucleotides outside the gene matches: 17. The germline V gene has CDR1 MRHNA and CDR2 SNTAGT.

This clone was seen a handful of times. The V call is TRBV18, the J call TRBJ2-7, with 9 bases aligning to TRBD1. Unmatched junction bases numbered 8, after V lost 2 bases and J lost 3 bases. The CDR3 runs to 16 residues. The germline gives CDR1 KGHSH, CDR2 LQKENI. CDR3 nucleotides: TGTGCCAGCTCACCAAATCCCGGGACAGGGCACTACGAGCAGTACTTC. Protein product: CASSPNPGTGHYEQYF.

This clone was counted between two and nine times. This chain links TRBV9 with TRBJ2-5, with D maybe TRBD2 (5 bases). The CDR3 sequence is 13 residues long. The V end was cut by 0 bases, the J end by 7 bases, with 10 bases between. Germline V lookup: CDR1 SGDLS, CDR2 YYNGEE. CDR3 in DNA: TGTGCCAGCAGCGTAGTGGCAAGCGGGACCCAGTACTTC. It yields the protein CASSVVASGTQYF. Full variable domain (outside the CDR3, taken from reference TRBV9 and TRBJ2-5): DSGVTQTPKHLITATGQRVTLRCSPRSGDLSVYWYQQSLDQGLQFLIQYYNGEERAKGNILERFSAQQFPDLHSELNLSSLELGDSALYFCASSVVASGTQYFGPGTRLLVL.

The chain employs TRBV6-6 and TRBJ2-7; D is unresolved. V lost 2 bases to trimming and J lost 0 bases, with 14 bases between them. CDR3 length equals 16 residues. Germline V lookup: CDR1 MNHNY, CDR2 SVGAGI (reference sequence). The CDR3 nucleotides read TGTGCCAGCAGTTACCTATCGACAAGGTCCTCCTACGAGCAGTACTTC. Protein sequence: CASSYLSTRSSYEQYF.

This sequence joins TRBV6-5 and TRBJ2-1, with 10 positions matching TRBD2. This CDR3 region has 16 residues. The junction had 4 bases not matched to a gene; V was cut back by 2 bases and J by 3 bases. CDR1 and CDR2 (germline): MNHEY, SVGAGI. CDR3 coding DNA: TGTGCCAGCAGTTACGTAGCGGGGGGCCTCTACAATGAGCAGTTCTTC. The encoded protein is CASSYVAGGLYNEQFF.

The V gene is TRBV7-9, the J gene TRBJ2-2; the D gene is possibly TRBD1 (6 bases). Germline CDR1 and CDR2: SEHNR and FQNEAQ (reference sequence). Trimming removed 8 bases at V and 5 bases at J, with 24 bases between. The CDR3 runs to 17 residues. The CDR3 is CASQESRGFRITGELFF. In nucleotides, the CDR3 is TGTGCCAGCCAGGAGTCAAGGGGGTTCAGAATTACCGGGGAGCTGTTTTTT.

The sample holds one count of this clone. The chain joins TRBV7-8 to TRBJ1-5; possibly TRBD1 for D (5 bases). Germline lookup yields CDR1 SGHVS and CDR2 FQNEAQ. The CDR3 spans 16 residues. V lost 4 bases to trimming and J lost 4 bases, with 17 bases between them. Written as DNA, the CDR3 is TGTGCCAGCAGCTACTCCGTCAGGGAGGGGAATCAGCCCCAGCATTTT. This codes for CASSYSVREGNQPQHF.

V and J are TRBV27 and TRBJ2-2, with TRBD1 as a possible D gene (6 bases). CDR1 and CDR2 from the germline V gene are MNHEY and SMNVEV (reference sequence). There are 13 residues in the CDR3. Deletions cut 8 bases from V and 5 bases from J, with 12 bases between. DNA for the CDR3: TGTGCCAGCCTGGGGGCTGAGACCGGGGAGCTGTTTTTT. Residues: CASLGAETGELFF.

This rearrangement joins TRBV2 to TRBJ1-2; D possibly corresponds to TRBD1 (6 bases). CDR1 is SNHLY and CDR2 is FYNNEI in the germline V gene. The CDR3 covers 13 residues. V lost 3 bases to trimming and J lost 8 bases, with 13 bases between them. CDR3 sequence reads: CASSEADSVGYTF. CDR3 bases: TGTGCCAGCAGTGAGGCGGACAGTGTGGGCTACACCTTC.

This chain links TRBV19 with TRBJ2-3; D perhaps matches TRBD2 (6 bases). The CDR3 is 15 amino acids. Germline V CDR1 and CDR2: LNHDA, SQIVND (reference sequence). Between the trimmed V and J ends, which lost 2 bases and 3 bases, there was a span of 12 bases. This CDR3 reads CASSIYSGTTDTQYF. DNA for the CDR3: TGTGCCAGTAGTATATATTCCGGGACTACAGATACGCAGTATTTT.

V is TRBV9 and J is TRBJ2-3; 9 nucleotides line up with TRBD2. Looked up from germline, CDR1 is SGDLS and CDR2 is YYNGEE. V was clipped by 3 bases and J by 2 bases; unmatched bases: 4. The CDR3 has 15 amino acids. CDR3 amino acids: CASSGSGRATDTQYF. CDR3 nucleotide sequence: TGTGCCAGCAGCGGTAGCGGGAGAGCCACAGATACGCAGTATTTT.

This chain connects TRBV9 to TRBJ1-4, with 9 nucleotides matching TRBD1. CDR1 and CDR2 from the germline V gene are SGDLS and YYNGEE. The V segment lost 0 bases and the J segment 10 bases; nucleotides outside the gene matches: 10. The CDR3 spans 16 residues. CDR3 coding DNA: TGTGCCAGCAGCGTAGGGAGTACAGGGGGCGTTGGAAAACTGTTTTTT. Protein sequence: CASSVGSTGGVGKLFF.

The chain couples TRBV2 to TRBJ2-5; 8 bases are a match to TRBD2. CDR3 length: 15 residues. Unmatched junction bases numbered 10, after V lost 3 bases and J lost 7 bases. Germline-derived CDR1 and CDR2 are SNHLY and FYNNEI. The CDR3 is CASSEGLAGSGTQYF. CDR3 DNA: TGTGCCAGCAGTGAGGGGTTAGCGGGATCAGGGACCCAGTACTTC.

The gene calls are TRBV10-3 and TRBJ1-3; 7 bases map to TRBD1. The V gene's germline CDR1 is ENHRY and CDR2 SYGVKD. The V gene end was trimmed by 4 bases and the J gene end by 4 bases; junction bases not matched to a gene: 7. This CDR3 region has 15 residues. The CDR3 region has the DNA TGTGCCATCAGTGGAGACAGGGCGGTGGGAAACACCATATATTTT. It translates to CAISGDRAVGNTIYF.

Concerning this clone: Just one base apart from a much larger clone, this may be a read error. CDR3 DNA: TGTGCCAGCAGCGACAGTTACGAGCAGTACTTC. This encodes CASSDSYEQYF. J is TRBJ2-7 and V is TRBV11-2, with D tentatively TRBD1 (5 bases). The length of the CDR3 is 11 residues. Germline V gene sequence: CDR1 SGHAT, CDR2 FQNNGV. The V gene lost 5 bases and the J gene lost 4 bases, with 6 bases spanning the gap.

This chain joins TRBV10-3 and TRBJ1-2, with 7 bases identical to TRBD1. CDR3 length equals 17 residues. Germline CDR1 ENHRY, CDR2 SYGVKD. V dropped 0 bases and J dropped 4; count of bases not matched to a gene: 11. CDR3 nucleotides: TGTGCCATCAGTGAGTCAGGGGTGGGACAGCAGCTCTATGGCTACACCTTC. This sequence encodes CAISESGVGQQLYGYTF.

A single count supports this clone. V gene TRBV9 combines with J gene TRBJ2-7; 9 positions match TRBD2. Germline V gene sequence: CDR1 SGDLS, CDR2 YYNGEE. This CDR3 is 15 amino acids long. V shed 0 bases and J 6 bases; nucleotides not matched to a gene: 7. In DNA form, the CDR3 reads TGTGCCAGCAGCGTAGAGCCTAGCGGGGCTGGCGAGCAGTACTTC. It codes for CASSVEPSGAGEQYF.